This T cell receptor beta chain was recorded in a study of Ad26.COV2.S vaccination and SARS-CoV-2 variants listed by TCRdb under 2021. For the wider study: Vaccine-arm donors were drawn from COV1001, a multicentre, randomized, double-blind, placebo-controlled phase I-IIa trial of Ad26.COV2.S in healthy adults. Sequencing of the TCRbeta repertoire served to evaluate the specificity and breadth of SARS-CoV-2-reactive T cell receptors following Ad26.COV2.S vaccination. Blinding of investigators to trial group allocation was maintained during experiments and outcome assessment. Participants in the trial were split at random into five groups of five each, receiving low-dose or high-dose Ad26.COV2.S once or twice, or else placebo on both occasions. The TCR-sequenced set comprised around 30 samples: some 19 Ad26.COV2.S vaccine recipients, 5 placebo recipients and 8 SARS-CoV-2 convalescent individuals. Dosing of Ad26.COV2.S was intramuscular, at either 5x10^10 or 1x10^11 viral particles, delivered as one shot or as two shots spaced 56 days apart. Study-level results and caveats: Compared with placebo recipients, Ad26.COV2.S recipients showed higher spike-specific TCR breadth (P = 0.0014). Comparing responses between vaccine doses or regimens was not something the study was powered to do. It was noted by the authors that total T cell responses may have been underestimated by the TCR breadth and depth analyses. Substantial breadth of spike-specific CD8+ and CD4+ T cell responses was reported after vaccination. Vaccine and placebo recipients had similar non-spike TCR breadth, a finding consistent with the vaccine containing only spike.

A remark on this clone: Its antigen is unknown. Per-nucleotide qualities are absent, and no much larger clonotype sits a single base away.

Taken from the germline V gene, the CDR1 and CDR2 loops are WSHSY and SAAADI. Trimming removed 1 base from V and 8 bases from J; the gene matches leave 3 bases unexplained. From the cysteine up to the phenylalanine, the CDR3 has a length of 14 residues. Only CDR3 DNA is held: 42 bases, read in frame from base 1. The intended sense of this specimen's treatment or condition label: about 20 received Ad26.COV2.S at low or high dose, single or two shots; roughly 5 received placebo; per-sample allocation not given. For vaccine and placebo recipients, the sequenced repertoires came from samples collected on day 63 after the first injection. In Cohort 1b, around 23 adults aged 18-55 years were enrolled at a single site in Boston, USA, between 29 July and 7 August 2020. Ad26.COV2.S was a replication-incompetent adenovirus type 26 vector expressing a prefusion-stabilized SARS-CoV-2 spike protein from the original Wuhan strain.

TCRbeta CDR3 regions were sequenced with the immunoSEQ Assay. After extraction, genomic DNA underwent amplification by bias-controlled multiplex PCR, followed by high-throughput sequencing. As for the authors' bioinformatics: To quantify the absolute abundance of every unique TCRbeta CDR3 region, sequences were collapsed and filtered. T cell fraction was estimated by normalizing TCRbeta template counts to usable DNA, which was measured by amplifying reference genes present in all nucleated cells. Repertoire TCRs were annotated as SARS-CoV-2-specific by exact matching of V gene, CDR3 amino acid sequence and J gene to a known reactive TCR set. The reference SARS-CoV-2 TCR set was derived from MIRA and filtered for enrichment in COVID-19-positive ImmuneCODE repertoires, a step that removed public or cross-reactive TCRs. Based on the MIRA antigens, annotated TCRs were further analysed at the level of specific ORF or position within ORF. Breadth was defined as the number of annotated unique rearrangements divided by the total number of unique productive rearrangements, and depth was defined as the summed frequency of the annotated unique rearrangements. TCR breadth was compared between groups using two-sided Wilcoxon rank-sum tests. TCRdb retrieved this table from immuneACCESS and kept in-frame rearrangements only. Not all clones are present; in checked studies, unresolved V genes account for under half, and no reason is known for the remainder. V, J and clone size are taken as reported in that table, and D and trimming were inferred from the DNA itself. The sample yields 400,000 or so clones; roughly nine tenths were counted once. More than 3% of the sample goes to the ten largest clones.

The receptor's source is a person aged 18 to 65 who received the Ad26.COV2.S COVID-19 vaccine or a placebo. This sequence uses TRBV10-2 and TRBJ2-1, and 9 junctional nucleotides match TRBD2. The sequencing here drew on peripheral blood, taken in a trial of Ad26.COV2.S vaccine versus placebo. The base sequence is TGCGCCAGCAGTGAGTTTAGCGGGGGAGATGAGCAGTTCTTC. Its product reads: CASSEFSGGDEQFF.